This TCR beta chain was captured in a study of control samples from healthy donors and cancer patients. The V gene lost 5 bases and the J gene lost 6 bases, with 7 bases spanning the gap. The CDR3 sequence is 11 residues long. The germline V gene encodes CDR1 LNHDA and CDR2 SQIVND (reference sequence). Measured with immunoSEQ multiplex PCR; TCRdb has only the in-frame clones, and not every one. The top ten hold about 16% of the sample, which has roughly 120,000 clones, around nine tenths seen once. The rearrangement joins TRBV19 to TRBJ1-1; the D gene is possibly TRBD1 (6 bases). Sequencing was performed on blood. The receptor was derived from a woman in her fifties or sixties in good health. The CDR3: CASSSGAEAFF. DNA of the CDR3: TGTGCCAGTAGTTCAGGGGCTGAAGCTTTCTTT.